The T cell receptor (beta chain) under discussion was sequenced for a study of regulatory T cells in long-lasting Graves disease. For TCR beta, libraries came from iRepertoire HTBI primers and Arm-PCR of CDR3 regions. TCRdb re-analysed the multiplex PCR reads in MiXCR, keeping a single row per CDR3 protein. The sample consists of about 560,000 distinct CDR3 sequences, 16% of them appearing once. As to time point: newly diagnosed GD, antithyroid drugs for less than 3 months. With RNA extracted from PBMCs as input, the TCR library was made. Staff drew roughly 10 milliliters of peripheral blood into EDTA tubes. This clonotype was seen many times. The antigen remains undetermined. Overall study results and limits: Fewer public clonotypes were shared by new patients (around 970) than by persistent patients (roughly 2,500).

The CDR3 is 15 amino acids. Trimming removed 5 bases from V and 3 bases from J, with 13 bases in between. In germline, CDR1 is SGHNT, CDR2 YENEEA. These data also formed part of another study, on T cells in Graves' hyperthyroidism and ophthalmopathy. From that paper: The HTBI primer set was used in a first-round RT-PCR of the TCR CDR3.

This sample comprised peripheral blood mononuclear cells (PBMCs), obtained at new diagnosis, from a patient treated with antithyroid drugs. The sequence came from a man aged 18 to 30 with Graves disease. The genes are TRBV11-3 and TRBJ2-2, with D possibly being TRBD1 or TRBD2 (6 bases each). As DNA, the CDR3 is TGTGCCAGCAGCCACGGAGGGGGATACACCGGGGAGCTGTTTTTT. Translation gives CASSHGGGYTGELFF.